A selection of T cell receptor beta chains follows, all from one sample in a study of blood T cell repertoires in COVID-19. This table comes from immunoSEQ multiplex PCR, and its TCRdb copy is limited to in-frame clones, with some not included. The table has some 200,000 clones, 80% to 90% seen once; the top ten hold around 3.2%. Input material: PBMCs or T cells enriched from blood (not recorded which). These receptors were taken from a woman under 30 in a cohort exposed to, infected with or recovered from COVID-19 (not recorded which). CDR3s include the opening cysteine and the closing phenylalanine or tryptophan. D genes are given only for firm matches. Rows may omit the clone size; those that give it use once, few, many or a size class.

v_gene,d_gene,j_gene,abundance,CDR3aa,CDR3nt
TRBV19,TRBD2,TRBJ2-3,-,CASSTSGGADTQYF,TGTGCCAGTAGTACTAGCGGGGGAGCAGATACGCAGTATTTT
TRBV3-1/TRBV3-2,TRBD2,TRBJ2-1,-,CASSQVSGGASEQFF,TGTGCCAGCAGCCAAGTTAGCGGGGGGGCCTCTGAGCAGTTCTTC
TRBV6-1,-,TRBJ2-1,-,CASSEAVSGIPYNEQFF,TGTGCCAGCAGTGAAGCCGTCTCAGGTATACCCTACAATGAGCAGTTCTTC
TRBV19,-,TRBJ1-2,-,CASSISPGHKLYGYTF,TGTGCCAGTAGTATCTCACCGGGACATAAGCTCTATGGCTACACCTTC
TRBV19,-,TRBJ1-4,-,CASSTLREVNEKLFF,TGTGCCAGTAGTACCCTCAGGGAGGTAAATGAAAAACTGTTTTTT
TRBV25-1,TRBD2,TRBJ2-7,-,CASNGGAGEHEQYF,TGTGCCAGCAACGGGGGGGCAGGCGAACACGAGCAGTACTTC
TRBV28,TRBD2,TRBJ2-3,-,CASMGGATDTQYF,TGTGCCAGCATGGGAGGGGCTACAGATACGCAGTATTTT
TRBV27,TRBD2,TRBJ2-7,-,CASRSPLAGVYEQYF,TGTGCCAGCAGATCCCCGCTAGCGGGGGTCTACGAGCAGTACTTC
TRBV11-2,-,TRBJ2-7,-,CASSQGRADYEQYF,TGTGCCAGCAGCCAGGGCCGGGCGGACTACGAGCAGTACTTC
TRBV9,TRBD2,TRBJ2-3,-,CASSPKRGTSYDTQYF,TGTGCCAGCAGCCCCAAACGGGGGACTAGTTATGATACGCAGTATTTT
TRBV4-1,TRBD2,TRBJ2-2,-,CASSQGAGGGNGELFF,TGCGCCAGCAGCCAAGGGGCGGGAGGGGGTAACGGGGAGCTGTTTTTT
TRBV5-1,-,TRBJ1-1,-,CASSLDSPGSTEAFF,TGCGCCAGCAGCTTGGATTCTCCGGGTTCCACTGAAGCTTTCTTT
TRBV5-4,-,TRBJ2-3,-,CASSDGTDTQYF,TGTGCCAGCAGCGACGGGACAGATACGCAGTATTTT
TRBV3-1/TRBV3-2,-,TRBJ2-1,-,CASSPRVTGLFTYNEQFF,TGTGCCAGCAGCCCGCGCGTTACCGGACTTTTCACCTACAATGAGCAGTTCTTC
TRBV6-5,-,TRBJ2-3,-,CASSQGPADTQYF,TGTGCCAGCAGTCAGGGGCCCGCAGATACGCAGTATTTT
TRBV10-1,TRBD1,TRBJ1-2,-,CASSEYRGYGYTF,TGCGCCAGCAGTGAGTACAGGGGCTATGGCTACACCTTC
TRBV7-8,TRBD2,TRBJ2-7,-,CASSLVAGGYYEQYF,TGTGCCAGCAGCTTAGTAGCGGGAGGTTACTACGAGCAGTACTTC
TRBV6-1,-,TRBJ1-4,-,CASSEPRVQGEKLFF,TGTGCCAGCAGTGAACCCCGCGTCCAGGGCGAAAAACTGTTTTTT
TRBV19,TRBD1,TRBJ2-4,-,CASSWGQGENIQYF,TGTGCCAGTAGTTGGGGACAGGGGGAGAACATTCAGTACTTC
TRBV10-2,TRBD1,TRBJ2-1,few,CASSLGGFYNEQFF,TGCGCCAGCAGTTTAGGGGGCTTCTACAATGAGCAGTTCTTC
TRBV9,-,TRBJ1-2,-,CASSVESSNYGYTF,TGTGCCAGCAGCGTTGAGTCGAGTAACTATGGCTACACCTTC
TRBV11-2,-,TRBJ2-1,-,CASSLGLVLDEQFF,TGTGCCAGCAGCTTAGGGTTAGTACTCGATGAGCAGTTCTTC
TRBV11-3,TRBD1,TRBJ2-7,once,CASSRTGFFYEQYF,TGTGCCAGCAGCAGGACAGGGTTCTTCTACGAGCAGTACTTC
TRBV7-2,TRBD1,TRBJ1-5,-,CASSRSFDRGNRPQHF,TGTGCCAGCAGCCGCTCCTTTGACAGGGGCAATCGGCCCCAGCATTTT
TRBV7-2,TRBD1,TRBJ1-4,once,CASSVGQGFEKLFF,TGTGCCAGCAGCGTGGGACAGGGGTTTGAAAAACTGTTTTTT
TRBV4-1,-,TRBJ2-1,-,CASSPQGSDYNEQFF,TGCGCCAGCAGCCCGCAGGGCTCGGACTACAATGAGCAGTTCTTC
TRBV4-1,TRBD1,TRBJ1-2,-,CASSQDKIRTGNDYGYTF,TGCGCCAGCAGCCAAGATAAAATTCGGACAGGGAACGACTATGGCTACACCTTC
TRBV5-4,TRBD1,TRBJ1-2,-,CASSLSGQVPNYGYTF,TGTGCCAGCAGCTTGAGTGGACAGGTCCCTAACTATGGCTACACCTTC
TRBV7-8,TRBD1,TRBJ1-5,-,CASWTGSGNQPQHF,TGTGCCAGCTGGACAGGGTCAGGCAATCAGCCCCAGCATTTT
TRBV5-1,TRBD2,TRBJ2-1,-,CASSWGTSVDEQFF,TGCGCCAGCAGCTGGGGGACTAGCGTAGATGAGCAGTTCTTC
TRBV7-9,-,TRBJ1-2,-,CASSFSLPGGYTF,TGTGCCAGCAGCTTTTCACTACCCGGGGGCTACACCTTC
TRBV19,TRBD2,TRBJ2-3,-,CASREAGGADTQYF,TGTGCCAGTAGGGAAGCGGGAGGGGCAGATACGCAGTATTTT
TRBV11-2,TRBD2,TRBJ2-1,-,CASSQGLARHNEQFF,TGTGCCAGCAGCCAGGGACTAGCGAGGCACAATGAGCAGTTCTTC
TRBV9,TRBD1,TRBJ2-1,-,CASSSPRDSLYNEQFF,TGTGCCAGCAGCAGCCCCCGGGACAGCCTTTACAATGAGCAGTTCTTC
TRBV9,-,TRBJ2-2,-,CASTPRSNTGELFF,TGTGCCAGCACCCCCCGGTCTAACACCGGGGAGCTGTTTTTT
TRBV5-1,-,TRBJ2-7,-,CATSSDGYEQYF,TGCGCCACCTCAAGTGACGGGTACGAGCAGTACTTC
TRBV5-4,-,TRBJ1-4,-,CASSLTPGDEKLFF,TGTGCCAGCAGCTTAACACCGGGTGACGAAAAACTGTTTTTT
TRBV11-2,TRBD1,TRBJ2-2,-,CASSIRDRATGELFF,TGTGCCAGCAGCATCCGGGACAGGGCCACCGGGGAGCTGTTTTTT